Detailed here is one TCR beta chain. Germline lookup yields CDR1 SQVTM and CDR2 ANQGSEA. Trimming took 7 bases from V and 4 from J; bases not matched to a gene: 5. The CDR3 extends over 14 amino acids. Treatment here: oral pan-JAK inhibitor, 5-10 mg twice daily. These data belong to a study of CD8+ T cells in alopecia areata. Extraction and reverse transcription of RNA yielded cDNA as the sequencing template. Profiled with immunoSEQ multiplex PCR; TCRdb holds only in-frame clones, not every one. This table holds under 350,000 clones, 58% found once. J is TRBJ2-2 and V is TRBV29-1; TRBD2 aligns across 11 bases. Sequencing used CD4+ T cells sorted from blood, obtained at week 24, from a patient treated with tofacitinib. This sequence was found in a human donor with alopecia areata. The CDR3 protein is CSARLAGSTGELFF. The DNA for the CDR3 is TGCAGCGCCCGACTAGCGGGGTCCACCGGGGAGCTGTTTTTT.